This T cell receptor beta chain was captured by sequencing in a study of synovial regulatory T cells in juvenile arthritis (dated by TCRdb to the mid-2010s). General notes on the study: Among the sequenced patients, three were classified as therapy-naive, methotrexate plus infliximab was given to one, methotrexate was given to five or six, and treatment information was unavailable for one. The study compared the TCRbeta CDR3 repertoires of blood iaTreg cells, other blood Treg cells and synovial fluid Treg cells taken from matched patient samples. Effector T cell subsets were also sequenced in this cohort for comparisons, but the Treg dataset alone covers only blood and synovial fluid Treg cells. TCR repertoire comparisons included Treg and Teff subsets from roughly ten JIA patients with active disease.

Points the paper makes about the study in general: TCR diversity was lower in blood iaTreg cells than in other blood Treg cells, which is consistent with antigen-driven expansion. Across patients, iaTreg TCR repertoires were largely private and overlapped partially with synovial Teff repertoires and blood CPL repertoires. More CDR3 sequences were shared by synovial Treg cells with iaTreg cells than with other blood Treg cells, and a closer relation was confirmed by Chao-Jaccard similarity.

In regard to this clone: The antigen it binds to is not known.

The donors for the TCR repertoire analysis were approximately 11 juvenile idiopathic arthritis patients with active disease who had not reached inactive disease, of whom 3 were polyarticular and 8 were oligoarticular. The TCR-sequenced patients had a median age of approximately 10 years (range about 2.4-22.9) and median disease duration of about 7 years (range 0.2-19.1). Samples for TCR repertoire analysis were collected at two centres in Italy. Peripheral blood mononuclear cells were separated on a Histopaque-1077 density gradient and then cryopreserved in roughly 90% FCS with about 10% DMSO. Libraries were made using the immunoSEQ multiplex PCR assay. TCRbeta CDR3 sequencing was performed by Adaptive Biotechnologies. The original methods were these. Repertoire similarity was assessed with the Chao-modified Jaccard index and with the median clonotype overlap from 200 random subsamples of equal sample size. Similarity analyses used either productive nucleotide sequences or in silico-translated amino acid sequences. Repertoires were compared using hierarchical clustering with single linkage and t-SNE, both based on Chao-modified Jaccard distances. Repertoire diversity was quantified with the Renyi index, after sample size normalisation, across a range of alpha values. Here the immuneACCESS table is served through TCRdb, limited to in-frame sequences with V and J called. Missing clones are a known gap in these copies; in checked studies unresolved V genes cover under half, and the rest lacks a known reason. V, J and clone size derive from that table, while D and trimming were established from the DNA sequence. This sample's table lists approximately 10,000 clones. The ten largest make up approximately 1.2% of the sample.

Measured from the cysteine to the phenylalanine, the CDR3 is 14 residues long. The nucleotide record is missing. CDR1 and CDR2, per the germline V gene, are SGHRS and YFSETQ. The TCR was taken from a donor aged 2-30 years with juvenile idiopathic arthritis. Material: Treg cells from blood. The sample's cell subset or site label, decoded: remaining (HLA-DR-negative) circulating blood Treg cells. This chain joins TRBV5-1 to TRBJ1-3. CDR3 loop: CASTFQGGGNTIYF. The entire variable domain, with the stretches around the CDR3 drawn from the reference TRBV5-1 and TRBJ1-3 proteins, is KAGVTQTPRYLIKTRGQQVTLSCSPISGHRSVSWYQQTPGQGLQFLFEYFSETQRNKGNFPGRFSGRQFSNSRSEMNVSTLELGDSALYLCASTFQGGGNTIYFGEGSWLTVV.